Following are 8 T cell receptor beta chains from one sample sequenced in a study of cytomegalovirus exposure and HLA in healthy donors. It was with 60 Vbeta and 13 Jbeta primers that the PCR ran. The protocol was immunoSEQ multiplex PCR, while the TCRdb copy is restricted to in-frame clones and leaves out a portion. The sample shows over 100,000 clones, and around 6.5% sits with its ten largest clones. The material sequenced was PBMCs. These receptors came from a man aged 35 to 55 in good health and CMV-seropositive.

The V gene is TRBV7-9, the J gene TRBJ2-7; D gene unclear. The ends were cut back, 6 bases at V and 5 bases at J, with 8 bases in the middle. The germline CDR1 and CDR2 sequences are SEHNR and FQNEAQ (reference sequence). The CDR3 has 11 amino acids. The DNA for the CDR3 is TGTGCCAGCAGGGCTCGGGACGAGCAGTACTTC. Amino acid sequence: CASRARDEQYF.

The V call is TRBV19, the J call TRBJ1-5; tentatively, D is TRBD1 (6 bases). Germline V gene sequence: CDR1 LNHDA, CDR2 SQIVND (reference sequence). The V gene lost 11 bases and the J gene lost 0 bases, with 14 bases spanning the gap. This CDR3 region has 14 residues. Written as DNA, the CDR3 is TGTGCCTCCCAGGGGAGTAATAGCAATCAGCCCCAGCATTTT. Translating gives CASQGSNSNQPQHF.

CDR3 in DNA: TGTGCCAGCAGCTCCCCGACTAGCTGGGGCACAGATACGCAGTATTTT. It specifies CASSSPTSWGTDTQYF. This chain connects TRBV7-8 to TRBJ2-3; TRBD2 agrees at 7 bases. CDR3 length: 16 amino acids. Germline V CDR1 and CDR2: SGHVS, FQNEAQ. The J segment lost 1 base and the V segment lost 4 bases, leaving 8 bases of the junction unmatched.

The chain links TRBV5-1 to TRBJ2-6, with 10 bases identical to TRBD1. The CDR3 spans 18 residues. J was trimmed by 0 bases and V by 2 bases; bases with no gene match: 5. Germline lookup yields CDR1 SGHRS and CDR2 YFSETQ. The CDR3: CASSLTGTGDSGANVLTF. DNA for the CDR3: TGCGCCAGCAGCTTAACCGGGACAGGGGACTCTGGGGCCAACGTCCTGACTTTC.

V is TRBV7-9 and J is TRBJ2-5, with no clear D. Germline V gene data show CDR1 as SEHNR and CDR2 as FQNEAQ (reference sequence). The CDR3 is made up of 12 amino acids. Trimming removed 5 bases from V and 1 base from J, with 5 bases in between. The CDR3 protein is CASSPPQETQYF. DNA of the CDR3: TGTGCCAGCAGCCCTCCCCAAGAGACCCAGTACTTC. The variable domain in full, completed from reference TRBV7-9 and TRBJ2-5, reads DTGVSQNPRHKITKRGQNVTFRCDPISEHNRLYWYRQTLGQGPEFLTYFQNEAQLEKSRLLSDRFSAERPKGSFSTLEIQRTEQGDSAMYLCASSPPQETQYFGPGTRLLVL.

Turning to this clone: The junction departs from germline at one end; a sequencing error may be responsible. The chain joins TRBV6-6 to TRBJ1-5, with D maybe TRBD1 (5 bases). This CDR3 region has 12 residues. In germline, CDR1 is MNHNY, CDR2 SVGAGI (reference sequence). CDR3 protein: CAGRVDSQPQHF. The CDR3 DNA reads TGTGCCGGCAGGGTTGACAGTCAGCCCCAGCATTTT.

The CDR3 DNA reads as TGTGCCAGCAACCAGGGGGGAAGCTATGGCTACACCTTC. Translating gives CASNQGGSYGYTF. The chain uses TRBV2 and TRBJ1-2; 7 positions match TRBD1. The V and J ends lost 7 bases and 4 bases, in that order; junction bases with no gene match: 6. The CDR3 spans 13 residues. CDR1 is SNHLY and CDR2 is FYNNEI in the germline V gene.

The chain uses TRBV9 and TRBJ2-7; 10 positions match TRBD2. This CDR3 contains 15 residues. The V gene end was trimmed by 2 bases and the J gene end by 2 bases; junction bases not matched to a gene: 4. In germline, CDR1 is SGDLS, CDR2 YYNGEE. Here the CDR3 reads CASSVQSGRAYEQYF. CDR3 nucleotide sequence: TGTGCCAGCAGCGTCCAAAGCGGGAGGGCCTACGAGCAGTACTTC.